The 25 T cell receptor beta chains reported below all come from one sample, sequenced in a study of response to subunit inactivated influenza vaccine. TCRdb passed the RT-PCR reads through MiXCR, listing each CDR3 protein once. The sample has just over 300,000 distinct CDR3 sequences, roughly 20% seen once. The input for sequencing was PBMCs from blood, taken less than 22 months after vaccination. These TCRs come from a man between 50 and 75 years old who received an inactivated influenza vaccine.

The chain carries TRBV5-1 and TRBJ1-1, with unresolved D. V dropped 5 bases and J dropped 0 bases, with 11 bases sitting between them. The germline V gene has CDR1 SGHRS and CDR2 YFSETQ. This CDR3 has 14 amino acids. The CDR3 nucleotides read TGCGCCAGCAGGGAAATGAGCCTGAACACTGAAGCTTTCTTT. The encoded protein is CASREMSLNTEAFF.

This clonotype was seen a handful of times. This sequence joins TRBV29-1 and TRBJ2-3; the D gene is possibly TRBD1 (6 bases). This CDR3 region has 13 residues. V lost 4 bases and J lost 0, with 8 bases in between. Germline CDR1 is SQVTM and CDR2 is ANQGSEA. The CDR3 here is CSVGDRSTDTQYF. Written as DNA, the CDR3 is TGCAGCGTTGGAGACAGGAGCACAGATACGCAGTATTTT.

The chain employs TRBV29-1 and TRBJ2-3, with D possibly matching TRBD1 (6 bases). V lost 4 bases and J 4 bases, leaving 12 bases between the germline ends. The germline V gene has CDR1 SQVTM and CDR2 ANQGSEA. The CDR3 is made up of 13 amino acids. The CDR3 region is CSVVTGRPDTQYF. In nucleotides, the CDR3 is TGCAGCGTTGTCACAGGGCGGCCAGATACGCAGTATTTT.

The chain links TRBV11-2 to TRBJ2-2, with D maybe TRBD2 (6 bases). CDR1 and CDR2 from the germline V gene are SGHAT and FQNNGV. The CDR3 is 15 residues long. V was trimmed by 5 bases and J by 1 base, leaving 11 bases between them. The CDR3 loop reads CASSPGLLNTGELFF. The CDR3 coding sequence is TGTGCCAGCAGCCCGGGACTCCTGAACACCGGGGAGCTGTTTTTT.

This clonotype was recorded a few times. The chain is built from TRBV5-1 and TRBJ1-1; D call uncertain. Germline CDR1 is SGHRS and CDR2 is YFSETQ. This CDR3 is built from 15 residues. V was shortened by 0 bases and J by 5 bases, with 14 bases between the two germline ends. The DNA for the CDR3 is TGCGCCAGCAGCTTGGAGACGGGGAAGGCTACTGAAGCTTTCTTT. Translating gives CASSLETGKATEAFF.

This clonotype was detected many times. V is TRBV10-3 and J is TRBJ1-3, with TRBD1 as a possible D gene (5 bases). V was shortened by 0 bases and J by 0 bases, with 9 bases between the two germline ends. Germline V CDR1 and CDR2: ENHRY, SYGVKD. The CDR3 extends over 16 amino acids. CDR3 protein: CAISESGPSSGNTIYF. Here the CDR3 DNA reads TGTGCCATCAGTGAGTCGGGGCCCAGCTCTGGAAACACCATATATTTT.

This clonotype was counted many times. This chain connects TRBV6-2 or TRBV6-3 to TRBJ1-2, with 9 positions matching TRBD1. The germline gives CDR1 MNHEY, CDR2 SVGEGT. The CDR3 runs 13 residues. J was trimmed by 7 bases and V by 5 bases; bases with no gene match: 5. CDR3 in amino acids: CASSHPTGGGYTF. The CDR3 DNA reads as TGTGCCAGCAGTCACCCGACAGGGGGTGGCTACACCTTC.

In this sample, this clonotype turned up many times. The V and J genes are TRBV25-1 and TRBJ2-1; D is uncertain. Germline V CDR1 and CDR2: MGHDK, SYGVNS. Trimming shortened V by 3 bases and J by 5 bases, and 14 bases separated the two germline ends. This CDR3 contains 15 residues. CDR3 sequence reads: CASSDWAGDHNEQFF. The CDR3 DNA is TGTGCCAGCAGTGATTGGGCAGGCGACCACAATGAGCAGTTCTTC.

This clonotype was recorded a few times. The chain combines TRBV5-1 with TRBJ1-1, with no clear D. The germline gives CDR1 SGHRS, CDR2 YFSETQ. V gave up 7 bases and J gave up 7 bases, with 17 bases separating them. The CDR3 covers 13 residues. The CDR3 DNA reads TGCGCCAGCCGCCTTCTTGAGGGAAATGAAGCTTTCTTT. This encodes CASRLLEGNEAFF. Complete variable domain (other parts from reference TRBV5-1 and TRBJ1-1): KAGVTQTPRYLIKTRGQQVTLSCSPISGHRSVSWYQQTPGQGLQFLFEYFSETQRNKGNFPGRFSGRQFSNSRSEMNVSTLELGDSALYLCASRLLEGNEAFFGQGTRLTVV.

The CDR3 DNA follows: TGTGCCAGCACCCGGATGAACACCGGGGAGCTGTTTTTT. Its translation: CASTRMNTGELFF. V gene TRBV5-4 combines with J gene TRBJ2-2; D not certain. The CDR3 is 13 residues long. V shed 6 bases and J shed 1 base, with 7 bases lying between them. CDR1 SGHNT and CDR2 YYREEE come from the germline V gene (reference sequence).

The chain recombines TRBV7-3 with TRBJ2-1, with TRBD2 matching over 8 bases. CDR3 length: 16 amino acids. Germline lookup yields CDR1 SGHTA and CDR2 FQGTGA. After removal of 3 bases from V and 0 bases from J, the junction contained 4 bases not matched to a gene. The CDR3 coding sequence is TGTGCCAGCAGCTTTAGCGGGATGAGCTCCTACAATGAGCAGTTCTTC. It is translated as CASSFSGMSSYNEQFF.

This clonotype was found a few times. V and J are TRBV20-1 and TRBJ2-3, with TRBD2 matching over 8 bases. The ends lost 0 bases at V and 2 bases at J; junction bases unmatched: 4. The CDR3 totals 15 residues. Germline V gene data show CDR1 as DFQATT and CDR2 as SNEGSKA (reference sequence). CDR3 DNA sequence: TGCAGTGCTAGAGATCTAGCGGGCCACACAGATACGCAGTATTTT. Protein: CSARDLAGHTDTQYF.

The CDR3 region has the DNA TGTGCCAGCACGCAAGATTTGGGGACAGGGAACTCCTACGAGCAGTACTTC. Translated, it gives CASTQDLGTGNSYEQYF. The chain combines TRBV3-1 with TRBJ2-7, with 9 bases matching TRBD1. The trim removed 7 bases at V and 0 bases at J, leaving 13 bases unmatched. The CDR3 covers 17 residues. Per germline, CDR1 LGHDT and CDR2 YNNKEL (reference sequence).

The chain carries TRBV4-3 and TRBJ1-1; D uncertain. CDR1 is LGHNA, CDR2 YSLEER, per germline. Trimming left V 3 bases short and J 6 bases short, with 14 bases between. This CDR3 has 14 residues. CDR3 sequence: CASSHADNRAEAFF. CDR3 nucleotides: TGCGCCAGCAGCCACGCCGATAATCGTGCTGAAGCTTTCTTT.

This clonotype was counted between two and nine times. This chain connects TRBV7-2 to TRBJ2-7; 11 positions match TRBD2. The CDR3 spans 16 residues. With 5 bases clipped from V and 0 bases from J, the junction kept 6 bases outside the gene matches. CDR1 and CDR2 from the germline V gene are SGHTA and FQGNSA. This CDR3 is CASSGWTSGLSYEQYF. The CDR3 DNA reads TGTGCCAGCAGCGGCTGGACTAGCGGGCTCTCCTACGAGCAGTACTTC.

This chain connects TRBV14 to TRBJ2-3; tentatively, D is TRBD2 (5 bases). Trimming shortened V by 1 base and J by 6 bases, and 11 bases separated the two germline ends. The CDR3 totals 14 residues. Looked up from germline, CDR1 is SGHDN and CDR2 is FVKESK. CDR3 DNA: TGTGCCAGCAGCCAAGCCCTAGCACTGGATACGCAGTATTTT. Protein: CASSQALALDTQYF.

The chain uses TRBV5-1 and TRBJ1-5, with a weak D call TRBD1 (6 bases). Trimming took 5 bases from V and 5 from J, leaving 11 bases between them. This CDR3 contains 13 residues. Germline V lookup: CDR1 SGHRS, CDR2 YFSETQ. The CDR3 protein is CASRGGPDQPQHF. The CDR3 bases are TGCGCCAGCAGGGGGGGGCCGGATCAGCCCCAGCATTTT.

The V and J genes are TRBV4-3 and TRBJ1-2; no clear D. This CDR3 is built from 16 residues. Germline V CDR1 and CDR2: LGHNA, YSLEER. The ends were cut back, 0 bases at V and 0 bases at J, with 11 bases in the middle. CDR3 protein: CASSQETGKANYGYTF. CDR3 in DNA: TGCGCCAGCAGCCAAGAAACCGGGAAAGCTAACTATGGCTACACCTTC.

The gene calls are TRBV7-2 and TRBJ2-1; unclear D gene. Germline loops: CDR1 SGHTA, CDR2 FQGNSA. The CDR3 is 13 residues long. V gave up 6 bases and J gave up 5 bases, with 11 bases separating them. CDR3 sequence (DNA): TGTGCCAGCAGTCATGCAAGGGACAATGAGCAGTTCTTC. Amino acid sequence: CASSHARDNEQFF.

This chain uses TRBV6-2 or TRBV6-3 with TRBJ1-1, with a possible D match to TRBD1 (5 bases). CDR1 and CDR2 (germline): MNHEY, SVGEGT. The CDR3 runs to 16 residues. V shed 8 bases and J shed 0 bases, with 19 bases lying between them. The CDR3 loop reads CASGRILGAVNTEAFF. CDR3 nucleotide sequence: TGTGCCAGCGGAAGGATTCTAGGGGCAGTGAACACTGAAGCTTTCTTT.

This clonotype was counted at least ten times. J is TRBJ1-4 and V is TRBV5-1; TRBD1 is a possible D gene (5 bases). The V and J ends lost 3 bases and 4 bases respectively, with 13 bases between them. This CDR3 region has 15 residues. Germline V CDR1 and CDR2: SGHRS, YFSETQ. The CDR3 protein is CASSSTAHLNEKLFF. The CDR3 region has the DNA TGCGCCAGCAGCTCGACAGCACACCTTAATGAAAAACTGTTTTTT.

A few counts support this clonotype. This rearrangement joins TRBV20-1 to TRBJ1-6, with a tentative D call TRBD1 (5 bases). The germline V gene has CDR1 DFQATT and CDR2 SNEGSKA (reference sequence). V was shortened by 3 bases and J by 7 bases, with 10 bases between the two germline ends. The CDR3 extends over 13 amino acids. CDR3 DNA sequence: TGCAGTGCTAGCGTTCAGGGCAATTCACCCCTCCACTTT. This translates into CSASVQGNSPLHF.

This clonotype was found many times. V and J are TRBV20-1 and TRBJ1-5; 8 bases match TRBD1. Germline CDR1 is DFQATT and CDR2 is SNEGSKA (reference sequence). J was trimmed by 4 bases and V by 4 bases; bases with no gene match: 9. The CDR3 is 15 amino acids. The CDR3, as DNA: TGCAGTGCTATACAGGGGGTTCCCGTAAATCAGCCCCAGCATTTT. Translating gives CSAIQGVPVNQPQHF.

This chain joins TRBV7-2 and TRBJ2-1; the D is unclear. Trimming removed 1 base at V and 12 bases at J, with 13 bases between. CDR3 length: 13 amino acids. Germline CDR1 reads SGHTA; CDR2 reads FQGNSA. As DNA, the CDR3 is TGTGCCAGCAGCTTAGAGGGTGTTTCTCGGCAGTTCTTC. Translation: CASSLEGVSRQFF.

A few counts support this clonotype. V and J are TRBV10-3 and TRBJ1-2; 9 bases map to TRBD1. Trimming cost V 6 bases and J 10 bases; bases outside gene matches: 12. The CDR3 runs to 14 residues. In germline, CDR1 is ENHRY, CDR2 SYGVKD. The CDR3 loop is CAISPGQGRRDYTF. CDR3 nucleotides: TGTGCCATCAGCCCCGGACAGGGGAGACGGGACTACACCTTC.